A single sample is the source of the 6 T cell receptor beta chains below, sequenced in a study of control samples from healthy donors and cancer patients. The data were produced by immunoSEQ multiplex PCR, yet TCRdb's version contains in-frame clones alone and is incomplete. The table includes approximately 130,000 clones, about nine tenths detected once. What was sequenced was blood. The receptors stem from a man aged 40-55 years in good health.

The chain is built from TRBV6-5 and TRBJ1-4; the match to TRBD1 covers 9 bases. CDR1 MNHEY and CDR2 SVGAGI come from the germline V gene. This CDR3 contains 14 residues. V shed 6 bases, J shed 7 bases, and the junction held 6 bases outside the gene matches. CDR3 in amino acids: CASRRGQGTEKLFF. Written as DNA, the CDR3 is TGTGCCAGCAGGCGTGGACAGGGGACTGAAAAACTGTTTTTT.

This clone was recorded only once. The V and J genes are TRBV6-5 and TRBJ1-5, with D maybe TRBD1 (5 bases). This CDR3 contains 15 residues. Germline-derived CDR1 and CDR2 are MNHEY and SVGAGI. V shed 5 bases and J shed 3 bases, with 14 bases lying between them. CDR3 DNA sequence: TGTGCCAGCAGTCCGTTTGGGGCTAACAATCAGCCCCAGCATTTT. It is translated as CASSPFGANNQPQHF.

This rearrangement joins TRBV5-1 to TRBJ2-5; no reliable D call. Germline V lookup: CDR1 SGHRS, CDR2 YFSETQ. CDR3 length equals 15 residues. V was clipped by 6 bases and J by 5 bases, with 20 bases between them. The CDR3 spells CASTSGETGRETQYF. CDR3 coding DNA: TGCGCCAGCACCTCAGGAGAAACGGGCCGGGAGACCCAGTACTTC.

The V gene is TRBV2, the J gene TRBJ2-7; D ambiguous. This CDR3 region has 11 residues. The V gene lost 8 bases and the J gene lost 3 bases, with 8 bases spanning the gap. The germline V gene has CDR1 SNHLY and CDR2 FYNNEI. This chain's CDR3 is CASGMNYEQYF. Here the CDR3 DNA reads TGTGCCAGCGGTATGAACTACGAGCAGTACTTC.

This rearrangement joins TRBV15 to TRBJ2-7, with D possibly TRBD2 on 5 matching bases. The CDR3 spans 13 residues. Germline CDR1 reads LNHNV; CDR2 reads YYDKDF (reference sequence). V dropped 3 bases and J dropped 7 bases, with 13 bases sitting between them. CDR3 coding DNA: TGTGCCACCAGCAGGCCCGAGGGCGGGGAGCAGTACTTC. It is translated as CATSRPEGGEQYF. Drawing the rest from reference TRBV15 and TRBJ2-7, the complete variable domain is DAMVIQNPRYQVTQFGKPVTLSCSQTLNHNVMYWYQQKSSQAPKLLFHYYDKDFNNEADTPDNFQSRRPNTSFCFLDIRSPGLGDTAMYLCATSRPEGGEQYFGPGTRLTVT.

The V call is TRBV15, the J call TRBJ2-3, with D perhaps matching TRBD2 (7 bases). The germline V gene has CDR1 LNHNV and CDR2 YYDKDF (reference sequence). The CDR3 is 15 amino acids. V lost 9 bases, J lost 1 base, and 17 bases lay in between. The CDR3 is CATTWGGRGTDTQYF. CDR3 DNA: TGTGCCACTACCTGGGGGGGCCGGGGCACAGATACGCAGTATTTT.